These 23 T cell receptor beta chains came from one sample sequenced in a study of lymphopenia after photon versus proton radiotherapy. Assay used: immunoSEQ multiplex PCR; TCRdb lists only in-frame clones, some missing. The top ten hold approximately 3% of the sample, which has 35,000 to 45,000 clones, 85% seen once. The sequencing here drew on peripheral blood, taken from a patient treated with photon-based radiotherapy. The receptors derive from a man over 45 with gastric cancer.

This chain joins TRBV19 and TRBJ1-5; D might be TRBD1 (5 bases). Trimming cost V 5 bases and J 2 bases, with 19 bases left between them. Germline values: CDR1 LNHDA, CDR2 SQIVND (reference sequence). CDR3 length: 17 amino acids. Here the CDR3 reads CASSFGDVRGGNQPQHF. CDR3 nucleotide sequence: TGTGCCAGTAGTTTCGGGGACGTTCGGGGTGGCAATCAGCCCCAGCATTTT.

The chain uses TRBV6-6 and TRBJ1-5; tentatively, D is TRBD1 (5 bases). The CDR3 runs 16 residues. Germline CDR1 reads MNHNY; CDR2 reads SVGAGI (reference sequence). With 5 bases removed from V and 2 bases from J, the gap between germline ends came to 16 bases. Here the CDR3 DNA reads TGTGCCAGCAGTCCCATCGCCGGAGGGGGCAATCAGCCCCAGCATTTT. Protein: CASSPIAGGGNQPQHF.

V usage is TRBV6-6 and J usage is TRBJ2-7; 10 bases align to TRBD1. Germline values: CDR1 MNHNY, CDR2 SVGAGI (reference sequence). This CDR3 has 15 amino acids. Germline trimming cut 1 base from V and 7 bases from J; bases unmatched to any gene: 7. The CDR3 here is CASSYFGQGVREQYF. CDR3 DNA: TGTGCCAGCAGTTACTTTGGACAGGGGGTGAGGGAGCAGTACTTC.

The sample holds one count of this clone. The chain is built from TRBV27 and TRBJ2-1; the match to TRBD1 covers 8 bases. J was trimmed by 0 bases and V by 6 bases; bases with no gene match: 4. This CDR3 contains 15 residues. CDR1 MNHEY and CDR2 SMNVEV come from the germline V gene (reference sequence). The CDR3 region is CASRVRGLSYNEQFF. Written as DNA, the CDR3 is TGTGCCAGCAGGGTCAGGGGGCTCTCCTACAATGAGCAGTTCTTC.

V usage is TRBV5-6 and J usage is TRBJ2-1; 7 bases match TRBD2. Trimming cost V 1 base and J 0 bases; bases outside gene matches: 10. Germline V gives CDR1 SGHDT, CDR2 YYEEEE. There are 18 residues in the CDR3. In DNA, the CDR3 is TGTGCCAGCAGCTTGATAGCTAGCGGAATCGTCTCCTACAATGAGCAGTTCTTC. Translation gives CASSLIASGIVSYNEQFF.

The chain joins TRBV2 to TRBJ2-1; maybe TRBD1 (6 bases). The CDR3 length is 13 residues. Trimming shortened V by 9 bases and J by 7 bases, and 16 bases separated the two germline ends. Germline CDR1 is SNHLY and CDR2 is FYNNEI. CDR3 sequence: CASGAGASNEQFF. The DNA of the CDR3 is TGTGCCAGTGGGGCAGGGGCTAGTAATGAGCAGTTCTTC.

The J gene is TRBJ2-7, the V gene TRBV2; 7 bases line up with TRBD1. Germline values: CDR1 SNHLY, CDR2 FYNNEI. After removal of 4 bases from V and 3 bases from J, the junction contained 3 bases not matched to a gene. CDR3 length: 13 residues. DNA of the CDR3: TGTGCCAGCAGTGCGACAGGGAACTACGAGCAGTACTTC. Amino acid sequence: CASSATGNYEQYF.

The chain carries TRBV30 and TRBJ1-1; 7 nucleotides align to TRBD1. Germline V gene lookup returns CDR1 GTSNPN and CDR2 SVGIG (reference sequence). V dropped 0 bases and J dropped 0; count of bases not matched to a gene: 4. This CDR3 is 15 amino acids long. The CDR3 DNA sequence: TGTGCCTGGAGTGTGGGGGACAGAATGAACACTGAAGCTTTCTTT. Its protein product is CAWSVGDRMNTEAFF.

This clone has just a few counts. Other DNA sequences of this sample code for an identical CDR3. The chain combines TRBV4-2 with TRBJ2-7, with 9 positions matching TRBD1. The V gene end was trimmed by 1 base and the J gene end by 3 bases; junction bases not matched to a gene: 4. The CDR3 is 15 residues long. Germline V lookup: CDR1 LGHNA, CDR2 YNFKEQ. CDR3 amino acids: CASSQVGTGNYEQYF. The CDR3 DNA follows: TGTGCCAGCAGCCAAGTCGGGACAGGGAACTACGAGCAGTACTTC.

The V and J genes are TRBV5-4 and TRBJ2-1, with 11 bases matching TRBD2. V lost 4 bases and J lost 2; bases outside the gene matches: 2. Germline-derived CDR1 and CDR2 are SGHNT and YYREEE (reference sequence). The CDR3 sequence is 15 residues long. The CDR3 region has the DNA TGTGCCAGCAGCGCGACTAGCGGGACCTACAATGAGCAGTTCTTC. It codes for CASSATSGTYNEQFF. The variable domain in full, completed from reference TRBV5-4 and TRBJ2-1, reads ETGVTQSPTHLIKTRGQQVTLRCSSQSGHNTVSWYQQALGQGPQFIFQYYREEENGRGNFPPRFSGLQFPNYSSELNVNALELDDSALYLCASSATSGTYNEQFFGPGTRLTVL.

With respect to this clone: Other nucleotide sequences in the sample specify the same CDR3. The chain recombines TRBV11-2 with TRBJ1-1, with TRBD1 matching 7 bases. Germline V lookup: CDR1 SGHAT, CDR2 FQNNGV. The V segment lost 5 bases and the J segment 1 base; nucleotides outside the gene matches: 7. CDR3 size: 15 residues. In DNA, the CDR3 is TGTGCCAGCAGCCCCCGGGACAGAGAGAACACTGAAGCTTTCTTT. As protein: CASSPRDRENTEAFF.

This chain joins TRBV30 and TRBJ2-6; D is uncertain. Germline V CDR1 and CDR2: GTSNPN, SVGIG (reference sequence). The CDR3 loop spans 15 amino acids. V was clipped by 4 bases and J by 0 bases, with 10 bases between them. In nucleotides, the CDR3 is TGTGCCTGGACACAGAAGAACTCTGGGGCCAACGTCCTGACTTTC. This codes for CAWTQKNSGANVLTF.

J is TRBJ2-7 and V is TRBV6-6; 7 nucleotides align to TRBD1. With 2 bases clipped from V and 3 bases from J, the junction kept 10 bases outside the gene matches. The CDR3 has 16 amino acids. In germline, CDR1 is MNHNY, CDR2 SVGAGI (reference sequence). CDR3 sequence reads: CASSYNVPAGGYEQYF. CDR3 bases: TGTGCCAGCAGTTACAACGTTCCGGCAGGGGGCTACGAGCAGTACTTC.

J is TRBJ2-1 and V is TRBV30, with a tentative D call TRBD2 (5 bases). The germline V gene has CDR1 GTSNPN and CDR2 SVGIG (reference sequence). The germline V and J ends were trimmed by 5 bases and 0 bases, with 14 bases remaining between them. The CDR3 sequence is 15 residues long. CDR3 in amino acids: CAWGEGVSSYNEQFF. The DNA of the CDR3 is TGTGCCTGGGGAGAGGGAGTGAGCTCCTACAATGAGCAGTTCTTC.

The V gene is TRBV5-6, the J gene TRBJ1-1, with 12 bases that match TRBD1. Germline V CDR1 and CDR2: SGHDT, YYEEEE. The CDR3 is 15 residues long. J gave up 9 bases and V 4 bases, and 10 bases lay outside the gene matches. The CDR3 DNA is TGTGCCAGCAGCCCGCCGGGACAGGGGGCTGGGCAAGCTTTCTTT. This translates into CASSPPGQGAGQAFF.

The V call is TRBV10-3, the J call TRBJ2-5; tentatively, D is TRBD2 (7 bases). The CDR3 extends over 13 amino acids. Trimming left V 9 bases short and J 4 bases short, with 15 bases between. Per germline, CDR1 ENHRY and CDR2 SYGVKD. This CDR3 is CAIGGAGAETQYF. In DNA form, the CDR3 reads TGTGCCATTGGGGGGGCGGGAGCAGAGACCCAGTACTTC.

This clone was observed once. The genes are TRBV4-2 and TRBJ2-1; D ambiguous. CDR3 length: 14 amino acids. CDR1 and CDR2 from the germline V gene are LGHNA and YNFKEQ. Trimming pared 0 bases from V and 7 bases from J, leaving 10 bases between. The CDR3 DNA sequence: TGTGCCAGCAGCCAAGATTCCGCTCGGAATGAGCAGTTCTTC. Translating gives CASSQDSARNEQFF.

The CDR3 bases are TGTGCCAGCAGTTTATGGGGCGGCGGTCAGTACGAGCAGTACTTC. Translation gives CASSLWGGGQYEQYF. V and J are TRBV27 and TRBJ2-7; possible D gene TRBD1, 5 bases. Germline CDR1 and CDR2: MNHEY and SMNVEV (reference sequence). The CDR3 runs 15 residues. V was pared by 1 base and J by 4 bases, with 14 bases between.

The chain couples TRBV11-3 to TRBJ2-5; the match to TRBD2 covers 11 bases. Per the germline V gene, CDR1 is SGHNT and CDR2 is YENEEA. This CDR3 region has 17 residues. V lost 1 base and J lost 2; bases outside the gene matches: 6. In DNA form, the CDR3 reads TGTGCCAGCAGCTTAGGTCTAGCGGGAGGTAATCAAGAGACCCAGTACTTC. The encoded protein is CASSLGLAGGNQETQYF.

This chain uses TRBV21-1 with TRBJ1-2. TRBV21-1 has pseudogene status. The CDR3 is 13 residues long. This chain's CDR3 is CASMIRLNYGYTF. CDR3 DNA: TGTGCCAGCATGATTAGGCTAAACTATGGCTACACCTTC.

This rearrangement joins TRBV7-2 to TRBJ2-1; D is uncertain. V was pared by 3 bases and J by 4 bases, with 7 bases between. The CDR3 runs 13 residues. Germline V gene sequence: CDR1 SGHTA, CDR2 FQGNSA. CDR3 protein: CASSLIGYNEQFF. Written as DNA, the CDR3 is TGTGCCAGCAGCTTGATCGGGTACAATGAGCAGTTCTTC.

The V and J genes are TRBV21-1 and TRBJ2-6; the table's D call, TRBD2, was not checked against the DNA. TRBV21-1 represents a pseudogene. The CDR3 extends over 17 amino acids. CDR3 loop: CASSKFSGSTGANVLTF. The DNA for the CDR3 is TGTGCCAGCAGCAAATTTAGCGGGAGCACTGGGGCCAACGTCCTGACTTTC.

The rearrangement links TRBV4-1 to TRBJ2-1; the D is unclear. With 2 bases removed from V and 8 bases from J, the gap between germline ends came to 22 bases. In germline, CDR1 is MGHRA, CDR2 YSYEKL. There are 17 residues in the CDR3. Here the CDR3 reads CASSQPMASFSADEQFF. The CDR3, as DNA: TGCGCCAGCAGCCAACCCATGGCGAGCTTCTCTGCCGATGAGCAGTTCTTC.